This TCR beta chain was captured by sequencing in a study of cytomegalovirus exposure and HLA in healthy donors (dated by TCRdb to about 2017). At the level of the whole study: In an earlier analysis of 587 of the donors, approximately 260 Gb of sequence data and some 100 million unique TCR beta sequences from approximately 180 million T cells were reported. About 310 gigabases of sequencing data and approximately 93 million unique TCR sequences were included in an early release covering roughly 700 HLA-typed donors. Of the 300 to 500 genotyped donors, over 80% were placed in the genetic ancestry cluster associated with self-reported Caucasian donors. The study was designed to test whether signatures of past pathogen exposure could be identified by cataloging public T cell receptors. The study profiled the T cell repertoires of approximately 700 subjects by immunosequencing and related them to cytomegalovirus serostatus. Besides the first cohort of approximately 710 subjects, a separate validation cohort made up of roughly 130 different subjects was used. The study combined high-throughput TCR immunosequencing, statistical association of individual TCRs with disease status, and machine learning to predict cytomegalovirus infection status. In a later analysis, previously published TCR beta repertoires from roughly 710 donors were re-analyzed and high-resolution HLA genotyping was added so that TCR occurrence patterns could be studied. The later analysis used no new phenotypic data to find candidate immune exposures, relying instead on TCR beta sequences and their occurrence across donors. An earlier analysis of 450 to 750 of the donors used high-throughput TCR beta sequencing to judge whether each TCR beta V gene segment behaved as functional or pseudogenic. Donor age, sex, ethnicity and CMV serostatus were compiled together with the repertoire data. A later genetic analysis used genome-wide SNP genotypes for about three fifths of the 666 donors, treating that subset as a discovery cohort. Every repertoire in the discovery cohort had been generated on one and the same sequencing platform. Class I and class II HLA loci were covered by the typing at four-digit resolution. The number of typed donors differed by locus: roughly 620-630 for A, B, C, DRB1 and DQB1; approximately 520 for DQA1; around 610 for DPA1; and 450 to 480 for DPB1. Because of strong linkage in the cohort, roughly five DR-DQ haplotypes were treated as single units for association and clustering. Among approximately 370 genotyped donors of the cohort, an average of roughly 230,000 unique TCR beta nucleotide sequences was sequenced per donor, of which approximately 19% were non-productive.

The method behind the library was the immunoSEQ multiplex PCR assay. The multiplex PCR relied on a mix of 60 forward primers for TCR Vbeta segments and 13 reverse primers for TCR Jbeta segments. The CDR3 region of rearranged TCR beta genes was amplified from genomic DNA with a multiplex PCR assay. The Illumina HiSeq System was used to sequence the amplified TCR beta libraries as 87-base-pair reads. In the paper's pipeline: Across the 500 to 700 repertoires, a later analysis counted 80 million or so unique TCR beta chains, around 11 million of which were shared by at least two donors. Raw reads were error-corrected and collapsed into unique sequences by a nearest-neighbor algorithm in which closely related sequences were merged to remove PCR and sequencing errors. Alignment of CDR3 sequences to IMGT reference sequences was used to assign V, D and J gene segments. For a sequence to be retained, at least a six-nucleotide match to both a V gene segment and a J gene segment was required. Rearrangements were classified as productive when the CDR3 lacked stop codons and remained in frame with V and J, and all other rearrangements were classified as non-productive. CDR3 was defined by IMGT convention, running from the second conserved V-encoded cysteine to the conserved J-encoded phenylalanine. The earlier analysis of 587 of the donors excluded any sequence lacking an unambiguous match to a single V gene segment. An earlier analysis of 587 of the donors classified V segments as functional when productive rearrangements were above 56.7% and as segregating when the standard deviation between donors was above 5%. A statistical classification framework was developed to diagnose cytomegalovirus status using the catalog of TCR beta chain sequences. V and J gene assignment, in a later analysis, came from comparing TCR nucleotide sequences with IMGT/GENE-DB human TR gene sequences. In a later analysis, CDR3 sequences and most-parsimonious VDJ recombination scenarios were assigned using the TCRdist pipeline. A later analysis defined each TCR beta chain by its CDR3 amino acid sequence plus V-gene family, and excluded reads lacking a unique V-gene family. As a way to deal with suspected cross-contamination and a sequencing artifact, a later analysis dropped nearly 600 nucleotide sequences that were highly shared and had low generation probability. In a later analysis, a clonal expansion index was calculated for each public chain from normalized within-repertoire ranks of inferred template counts. In a later analysis, generation probabilities were computed with a VDJ recombination model fitted to out-of-frame rearrangements, and the resulting probabilities were checked against IGoR. Hypergeometric tests were used in a later analysis to score TCR-TCR, TCR-HLA and TCR-CMV co-occurrence, with a repertoire-size bias correction applied to the TCR pairs. In a later analysis, false discovery rates were estimated by permuting HLA or CMV assignments 20 times. In a later analysis, co-occurring TCRs were grouped with DBSCAN, and TCRdist sequence similarity was added when clustering was performed within HLA-allele-positive subsets. Co-occurrence clustering excluded repertoires with fewer than 30,000 or more than 120,000 public chains, plus five with anomalous nucleotide sharing. TCRdb's version of the immuneACCESS table is confined to in-frame rearrangements and falls short of the full clone set. An unresolved V gene accounts for under half of the shortfall where checked; the remainder is of unknown origin. V and J calls and clone size come straight from that table; D and trimming were deduced from the DNA. For this sample there are around 110,000 clones; 55% to 80% appear just once. 2.2% of the sample lies in the top ten.

The cohort consisted of 670 or so healthy bone marrow donors. At the time of sampling, every cohort member was nominally healthy, though immune exposures that went unrecorded were likely present. The donor tested CMV seronegative, placing the donor among the 352 seronegative members of the cohort. Every donor gave a peripheral blood sample, and the peripheral blood mononuclear cells from that sample were used for TCR beta sequencing. The Qiagen DNeasy Blood Extraction Kit was used to extract genomic DNA from the blood cell samples. For this clone: Its cognate antigen has yet to be identified. No much larger clone is present one base from it, and per-base qualities are unavailable.

Measured from the cysteine to the phenylalanine, the CDR3 is 13 residues long. Only the CDR3 DNA is retained, 39 bases long and in frame from the first base. The CDR1 and CDR2 encoded by the germline V gene (reference sequence) are MNHNY and SVGAGI. The junction carries 16 bases between V and J, which are trimmed by 10 bases and 4 bases respectively. What the research found in general, with its limitations: Specific HLA alleles were associated with over 15,000 TCR beta sequences at a false discovery rate of 0.05 in a later analysis. Strong co-occurrence of HLA alleles, especially DR and DQ, made assigning TCR associations to individual alleles difficult. Because HLA typing was missing for some donors at each locus, association tests included only the typed subset. Cytomegalovirus status was reported to be diagnosed by the classifier with high specificity and sensitivity in both the original and validation cohorts. The authors suggested that the approach could potentially be extended to other disease states and immunological phenotypes. A later genetic analysis associated a missense DCLRE1C variant with V-gene and J-gene trimming of TCR beta chains, and an independent cohort replicated the association. Some IMGT-functional V segments, including TRBV6-2 and TRBV6-3, could not be told apart with the 87-base-pair reads, so those segments were excluded. The presence/absence analyses assumed that sequencing depth was roughly uniform across donors, and that assumption may not be true. Only TCR beta chains were sequenced in this cohort, and the absence of alpha or paired-chain data limited detectable features. According to a later genetic analysis, donors in an Asian-associated ancestry cluster had fewer N-insertions in productive TCRs than the roughly 660-donor mean. According to a later analysis, parvovirus B19, influenza, CMV and Epstein-Barr virus appeared linked to several top co-occurrence clusters. A cluster of highly shared sequence variants was judged likely to be a technical artifact of the sequencing pipeline. Most TCR sequences were seen in very few donors, while some public TCRs were found in many individuals. Most CMV-associated TCR beta chains appeared to be HLA-restricted in a later analysis, and the HLA associations seemed to be driven largely by CMV exposure. Broadly in line with IMGT annotations, most TCR beta V segments showed up in productive rearrangements about 87% or about 30% of the time in an earlier analysis of some 590 of the donors. Linkage disequilibrium might explain the correlated functional status among segregating V segments, but an unknown experimental factor could not be excluded. Because counts were too low, about 15 rarely observed V segments, including chromosome 9 orphons, were left out of the earlier analysis of about 500 of the donors. In a later analysis, TCR association rates were found to vary across HLA loci, with the most associated TCRs seen for DRB1 alleles and the fewest for HLA-C alleles. In vitro tests confirmed that a few of the cytomegalovirus-associated TCR beta chains recognize cytomegalovirus antigens. In a later analysis, HLA-associated TCR beta chains showed more clonal expansion and lower generation probabilities than non-associated chains that were equally common. In the study, 150 to 200 TCR beta chains were listed as associated with cytomegalovirus. CMV serostatus was the only immune exposure information available for the cohort. A further reported finding was that TCR beta sequences accurately predicted the HLA-A and HLA-B alleles for most subjects in the first cohort.

The sample taken for sequencing was PBMCs. The receptor was isolated from a woman younger than 45 in good health and CMV-seronegative. The V and J segments used are TRBV6-6 and TRBJ1-1, with the D gene call left open. The CDR3 loop reads CATYLGPGTEAFF. The sequenced DNA is TGTGCCACCTACCTCGGCCCAGGCACTGAAGCTTTCTTT.